The rows below give T cell receptor beta chains drawn from one sample of a study of T cell responses to AZD1222 COVID-19 vaccine. Only in-frame clones appear in the TCRdb table, and some are missing; sequencing was by immunoSEQ multiplex PCR. The profile shows 120,000 or so clones, 80% to 95% of them singletons. The material sequenced was peripheral blood, taken 28 days after the second dose of the MenACWY control vaccine. Receptors were obtained from an adult who received the MenACWY meningococcal vaccine as a control. Both conserved end residues are part of each CDR3. The order of the fields is J gene, V gene, D gene, clone size, CDR3 DNA, CDR3 protein. The D gene is left open where the match is weak. Clone size, where shown, is once, few, many, or a class for clones that have expanded.

>TRBJ1-5|TRBV28|NA|few
TGTGCCAGCATCCCCACCCCAGGGTCGGAAAGCAATCAGCCCCAGCATTTT
CASIPTPGSESNQPQHF
>TRBJ1-1|TRBV10-3|TRBD1|medium-sized
TGTGCAGTCGGGACAGGGGGTTTAGGCACTGAAGCTTTCTTT
CAVGTGGLGTEAFF
>TRBJ1-2|TRBV7-8|NA|NA
TGTGCCAGCAGCCCCCAGGTTAACTATGGCTACACCTTC
CASSPQVNYGYTF
>TRBJ1-5|TRBV3-1/TRBV3-2|TRBD1|NA
TGTGCCAGCAGCCAAGGGGGGGTGGCAGGGGGCCGCAATCAGCCCCAGCATTTT
CASSQGGVAGGRNQPQHF
>TRBJ1-1|TRBV21-1|NA|NA
TGTGCCAGCAGCAAAGGGGGACAGGGGGATATAGACACTGAAGCTTTCTTT
CASSKGGQGDIDTEAFF
>TRBJ2-5|TRBV5-4|NA|once
TGTGCCAGCTCGGGACCACAAGAGACCCAGTACTTC
CASSGPQETQYF
>TRBJ1-2|TRBV16|NA|once
TGTGCCAGCAGCCAATTAGAGGGCAGAGGCTACACCTTC
CASSQLEGRGYTF
>TRBJ1-6|TRBV3-1/TRBV3-2|NA|few
TGTGCCAGCAGCCAAGGAGACCCACCCCTGGGAAATTCACCCCTCCACTTT
CASSQGDPPLGNSPLHF
>TRBJ1-4|TRBV6-5|NA|few
TGTGCCAGCAGTACGGGGCTAGGGCCTAATGAAAAACTGTTTTTT
CASSTGLGPNEKLFF
>TRBJ2-1|TRBV5-4|TRBD2|NA
TGTGCCAGCAGCCAACTAGCGGGCTATGAGCAGTTCTTC
CASSQLAGYEQFF
>TRBJ2-7|TRBV6-5|TRBD2|NA
TGTGCCAGCAGTTTTAGCGGGAGGGATGGCGAGCAGTACTTC
CASSFSGRDGEQYF
>TRBJ2-3|TRBV5-1|TRBD2|once
TGCGCCAGCAGCTTTGTAGCGGGGCAGGCGGATACGCAGTATTTT
CASSFVAGQADTQYF
>TRBJ2-3|TRBV15|TRBD2|NA
TGTGCCACCAGTTCCCGGACTAGCGGAACTAGCACAGATACGCAGTATTTT
CATSSRTSGTSTDTQYF
>TRBJ2-3|TRBV6-2/TRBV6-3|NA|once
TGTGCCAGCAGCCACCGGGGAGACACAGATACGCAGTATTTT
CASSHRGDTDTQYF
>TRBJ1-6|TRBV27|NA|NA
TGTGCCAGCAGTTCCATAGGGGCATCCTATAATTCACCCCTCCACTTT
CASSSIGASYNSPLHF
>TRBJ1-6|TRBV13|NA|NA
TGTGCCAGCAGCTTAGGAAAGTACGGTTCACCCCTCCACTTT
CASSLGKYGSPLHF
>TRBJ2-2|TRBV25-1|TRBD2|NA
TGTGCCAGCAGTGAAATGCTAGCGGTGAACACCGGGGAGCTGTTTTTT
CASSEMLAVNTGELFF
>TRBJ2-1|TRBV16|NA|NA
TGTGCCAGCAGCCCCACCCGCGTAGCTGGAGGGAATGAGCAGTTCTTC
CASSPTRVAGGNEQFF
>TRBJ2-1|TRBV27|NA|NA
TGTGCCAGCGCCCCATTTGGCTCCTACAATGAGCAGTTCTTC
CASAPFGSYNEQFF
>TRBJ1-5|TRBV19|NA|NA
TGTGCCAGTAGTACTACAGGTGGCAATCAGCCCCAGCATTTT
CASSTTGGNQPQHF
>TRBJ2-5|TRBV5-1|TRBD2|NA
TGCGCCAGCAGCTCGGGCCTCTCCGGCACTGGGACTATAGAGACCCAGTACTTC
CASSSGLSGTGTIETQYF
>TRBJ1-2|TRBV4-1|NA|NA
TGCGCCAGCAGCCCGGCCGCACCCTATGGCTACACCTTC
CASSPAAPYGYTF
>TRBJ1-1|TRBV24-1|NA|NA
TGTGCCACCAGTGATCATGGACAGCAGCTTTTGAACACTGAAGCTTTCTTT
CATSDHGQQLLNTEAFF
>TRBJ2-2|TRBV6-2/TRBV6-3|NA|NA
TGTGCCAGCAGTGGCGGGCGGAAGGGGGTCGGGCGGAACACCGGGGAGCTGTTTTTT
CASSGGRKGVGRNTGELFF
>TRBJ1-2|TRBV29-1|TRBD1|NA
TGCAGCGTCGCAATTGGGACAGGGGGATATGGCTACACCTTC
CSVAIGTGGYGYTF
>TRBJ2-2|TRBV29-1|NA|NA
TGCAGCGTTGACATGGGACCAATGACCGGGGAGCTGTTTTTT
CSVDMGPMTGELFF
>TRBJ1-1|TRBV10-3|NA|NA
TGTGCCATCAGTGAGTCGGGGGGCTTGAACACTGAAGCTTTCTTT
CAISESGGLNTEAFF
>TRBJ1-5|TRBV6-5|TRBD1|NA
TGTGCCAGCAGTCTTCAAGAGGGGGCTCATCAGCCCCAGCATTTT
CASSLQEGAHQPQHF
>TRBJ2-2|TRBV18|NA|NA
TGTGCCAGCTCTAAGAGTGGGACCGGGGAGCTGTTTTTT
CASSKSGTGELFF
>TRBJ2-5|TRBV9|TRBD2|NA
TGTGCCAGCAGCGTAGGACTAGCGGGAGCAGAGACCCAGTACTTC
CASSVGLAGAETQYF
>TRBJ1-4|TRBV28|TRBD1|NA
TGTGCCAGCAAACGACAGGGTACTGAAAAACTGTTTTTT
CASKRQGTEKLFF
>TRBJ2-7|TRBV19|NA|NA
TGTGCCAGTAGTATCGGAACACTCCGGGAGCAGTACTTC
CASSIGTLREQYF
>TRBJ2-2|TRBV5-6|NA|once
TGTGCCAGCAGCGGGGTGGTCAACACCGGGGAGCTGTTTTTT
CASSGVVNTGELFF
>TRBJ1-3|TRBV18|NA|NA
TGTGCCAGCTCACAACGGACCGCCGACTCTGGAAACACCATATATTTT
CASSQRTADSGNTIYF
>TRBJ1-5|TRBV19|TRBD1|NA
TGTGCCAGTAGAATCGACAGGGGCTATAGCAATCAGCCCCAGCATTTT
CASRIDRGYSNQPQHF
>TRBJ2-5|TRBV24-1|TRBD1|NA
TGTGCCACCAGTGATTCGGGGACAGGGAAAGAGACCCAGTACTTC
CATSDSGTGKETQYF
>TRBJ1-5|TRBV28|NA|NA
TGTGCCAGCAGTTTATTCAGGGCAGGCAATCAGCCCCAGCATTTT
CASSLFRAGNQPQHF
>TRBJ2-7|TRBV3-1/TRBV3-2|NA|few
TGTGCCAGCAGCCAAGGAGAGGCCGAGCAGTACTTC
CASSQGEAEQYF
>TRBJ2-3|TRBV7-3|TRBD2|NA
TGTGCCAGCAGCCTAGGACTAGCGATCACAGATACGCAGTATTTT
CASSLGLAITDTQYF
>TRBJ2-1|TRBV5-6|TRBD2|NA
TGTGCCAGCAGCCCGGGGGGACTAGCGGCCAATGAGCAGTTCTTC
CASSPGGLAANEQFF
>TRBJ2-1|TRBV5-1|TRBD1|NA
TGCGCCAGCAGCCTAGGACAGGGGCCTTCGTTCTTC
CASSLGQGPSFF
>TRBJ1-1|TRBV25-1|NA|NA
TGTGCCAGCAGTCTGAATGATAGGGTGAACACTGAAGCTTTCTTT
CASSLNDRVNTEAFF
>TRBJ1-4|TRBV4-1|TRBD1|NA
TGCGCCAGCAGCCGCACAGGGGAAGGTAATGAAAAACTGTTTTTT
CASSRTGEGNEKLFF